This entry describes one TCR beta chain. This sample includes further DNA sequences coding for the same CDR3. These data belong to a study of blood T cell repertoires in COVID-19. The CDR3 contains 15 residues. The V segment lost 3 bases and the J segment 3 bases; nucleotides outside the gene matches: 4. Germline V CDR1 and CDR2: SGHTA, FQGNSA. In the original processing: Reference gene primer amplification yielded estimated nucleated cell counts. Clones were read by immunoSEQ multiplex PCR, and TCRdb kept only the in-frame ones, dropping some. V, J and clone size are taken as reported in that table, and D and trimming were inferred from the DNA itself. Of under 85,000 clones listed, around 80% were seen once; the top ten hold more than 5%.

This TCR came from a man between 60 and 70 years old with active or convalescent COVID-19. The specimen was peripheral blood. The rearrangement links TRBV7-2 to TRBJ2-7; the match to TRBD1 covers 11 bases. This CDR3 reads CASSLAGTGGYEQYF. The CDR3, as DNA: TGTGCCAGCAGCTTGGCCGGGACAGGGGGCTACGAGCAGTACTTC.